This T cell receptor (beta chain) was profiled in a study of blood T cell repertoires in COVID-19. Study background: The origin of the acute and convalescent COVID-19 samples was the United States, Italy and Spain. Sources were T cells, B-cell-depleted T cells, or PBMCs; the material itself was cDNA or gDNA.

Many counts were recorded for this clone. CDR1 is SGHKS and CDR2 is YYEKEE in the germline V gene (reference sequence). Trimming stripped 4 bases from V and 5 bases from J, with 22 bases between. The CDR3 is 17 amino acids. The authors' processing: Reference gene primer amplification gave estimated nucleated cell counts. TCRdb's copy holds only in-frame clones and misses some; the assay was immunoSEQ multiplex PCR. That table furnishes V, J and clone size, whereas the DNA furnished D and trimming. The sample comprises about 110,000 clones, over 65% of which are singletons, and about 1.8% rests with the top ten.

Sequencing used peripheral blood. This TCR was recovered from a woman in her forties with acute or convalescent COVID-19. The chain recombines TRBV5-5 with TRBJ1-3; no firm D call. The CDR3 loop is CASSPSEVVRLRNTIYF. The CDR3 coding sequence is TGTGCCAGCAGCCCCTCAGAGGTGGTGAGGTTGCGAAACACCATATATTTT. The full variable domain, with the rest looked up from reference TRBV5-5 and TRBJ1-3, is DAGVTQSPTHLIKTRGQQVTLRCSPISGHKSVSWYQQVLGQGPQFIFQYYEKEERGRGNFPDRFSARQFPNYSSELNVNALLLGDSALYLCASSPSEVVRLRNTIYFGEGSWLTVV.